These 9 T cell receptor beta chains share one sample of origin, sequenced in a study of T cell responses to AZD1222 COVID-19 vaccine. Using immunoSEQ multiplex PCR, the repertoire was profiled, and TCRdb retains in-frame clones only, with some absent. The sample carries roughly 150,000 clones, 94% recorded once. Sequenced material: peripheral blood, taken 28 days after the second AZD1222 dose. The receptor source for this set is an adult who received the AZD1222 COVID-19 vaccine.

V usage is TRBV28 and J usage is TRBJ1-2; D may be TRBD1 (6 bases). This CDR3 has 16 residues. V dropped 7 bases and J dropped 5 bases, with 23 bases sitting between them. Germline loops: CDR1 MDHEN, CDR2 SYDVKM. CDR3 nucleotide sequence: TGTGCCAGCATGGTCGCAGGGGATTTTAGTAGGTATGGCTACACCTTC. It is translated as CASMVAGDFSRYGYTF.

The chain is built from TRBV29-1 and TRBJ2-7; D perhaps matches TRBD1 (6 bases). The V gene's germline CDR1 is SQVTM and CDR2 ANQGSEA. V lost 4 bases, J lost 2 bases, and 9 bases lay in between. The CDR3 has 12 residues. CDR3 protein: CSVGDTAYEQYF. CDR3 DNA: TGCAGCGTTGGGGACACCGCCTACGAGCAGTACTTC.

DNA of the CDR3: TGTGCCAGCAGCTTACCGGGGACCACAGATACGCAGTATTTT. It codes for CASSLPGTTDTQYF. The J gene is TRBJ2-3, the V gene TRBV7-8; D tentatively fits TRBD1 or TRBD2 (5 bases each). The CDR3 contains 14 residues. Germline lookup yields CDR1 SGHVS and CDR2 FQNEAQ. V was trimmed by 2 bases and J by 2 bases, leaving 8 bases between them. Using reference TRBV7-8 and TRBJ2-3 for the parts outside the CDR3, the full variable domain is GAGVSQSPRYKVAKRGQDVALRCDPISGHVSLFWYQQALGQGPEFLTYFQNEAQLDKSGLPSDRFFAERPEGSVSTLKIQRTQQEDSAVYLCASSLPGTTDTQYFGPGTRLTVL.

The chain recombines TRBV6-6 with TRBJ2-7; D unclear. This CDR3 has 11 amino acids. Per the germline V gene, CDR1 is MNHNY and CDR2 is SVGAGI (reference sequence). Trimming cost V 0 bases and J 5 bases, with 2 bases left between them. The CDR3 nucleotides read TGTGCCAGCAGTTACTCGAACGAGCAGTACTTC. This encodes CASSYSNEQYF.

The genes are TRBV27 and TRBJ1-5; no clear D. V gave up 3 bases and J gave up 5 bases, with 8 bases separating them. CDR3 length: 13 amino acids. The V gene's germline CDR1 is MNHEY and CDR2 SMNVEV (reference sequence). The CDR3 coding sequence is TGTGCCAGCAGTTTGAGTCGGGATCAGCCCCAGCATTTT. Amino acid sequence: CASSLSRDQPQHF.

Comment on this clone: The sample contains more than one DNA sequence encoding this CDR3. V gene TRBV4-1 combines with J gene TRBJ1-3; possibly TRBD1 for D (6 bases). Per germline, CDR1 MGHRA and CDR2 YSYEKL. Trimming removed 1 base from V and 1 base from J, with 8 bases in between. The CDR3 consists of 15 residues. CDR3 amino acids: CASSQGGGSGNTIYF. The CDR3 nucleotides read TGCGCCAGCAGCCAAGGAGGGGGGTCTGGAAACACCATATATTTT.

A single count supports this clone. This chain joins TRBV5-4 and TRBJ1-3, with TRBD1 identical over 8 bases. Germline CDR1 and CDR2: SGHNT and YYREEE (reference sequence). The CDR3 runs 16 residues. Germline trimming cut 0 bases from V and 4 bases from J; bases unmatched to any gene: 6. Written as DNA, the CDR3 is TGTGCCAGCAGCTTGGGGCAGGGGGCGCGGGGAAACACCATATATTTT. Its translation: CASSLGQGARGNTIYF. The full variable domain, with the rest looked up from reference TRBV5-4 and TRBJ1-3, is ETGVTQSPTHLIKTRGQQVTLRCSSQSGHNTVSWYQQALGQGPQFIFQYYREEENGRGNFPPRFSGLQFPNYSSELNVNALELDDSALYLCASSLGQGARGNTIYFGEGSWLTVV.

CDR3 sequence: CASSLGQGGPGELFF. CDR3 nucleotides: TGCGCCAGCAGCTTGGGACAGGGGGGACCCGGGGAGCTGTTTTTT. The V and J genes are TRBV5-1 and TRBJ2-2, with TRBD1 identical over 9 bases. This CDR3 region has 15 residues. V gave up 0 bases and J gave up 6 bases; unmatched junction bases: 3. CDR1 is SGHRS, CDR2 YFSETQ, per germline.

The CDR3 DNA reads as TGTGCCAGCAGCTTATTTCGGGGAAGCTACGAGCAGTACTTC. Protein product: CASSLFRGSYEQYF. The chain employs TRBV7-8 and TRBJ2-7; D is possibly TRBD2 (5 bases). Germline CDR1 and CDR2: SGHVS and FQNEAQ. This CDR3 has 14 residues. V dropped 2 bases and J dropped 3 bases, with 11 bases sitting between them.